This T cell receptor (beta chain) stems from a study of blood T cell repertoires in COVID-19. Study in general: T cells, B-cell-depleted T cells, or PBMCs provided the cDNA or gDNA that served as material.

Participant age was about 18 to 89 years, and participants resided in about 25 US areas. Membership in each cohort depended on participant-reported clinical history. TCRdb's copy holds only in-frame clones and misses some; the assay was immunoSEQ multiplex PCR. The sample holds roughly 250,000 clones; just over 90% are singletons and the top ten take 1.9%. The germline V gene has CDR1 LNHDA and CDR2 SQIVND (reference sequence). V shed 7 bases and J shed 2 bases, with 17 bases lying between them. The CDR3 runs to 15 residues. Sequenced input: PBMCs or T cells enriched from blood (not recorded which). The chain is built from TRBV19 and TRBJ2-5; TRBD1 is a possible D gene (6 bases). The origin of this receptor is a woman aged 18-29 years who had recovered from COVID-19. The CDR3 sequence is CASTPTRRGQETQYF. DNA for the CDR3: TGTGCCAGTACCCCCACTAGAAGGGGGCAAGAGACCCAGTACTTC.